This entry lists 15 T cell receptor beta chains sequenced from one sample in a study of radiotherapy plus CTLA-4 blockade in lung cancer. Data came from immunoSEQ multiplex PCR; TCRdb stores just in-frame clones and leaves some out. The sample contains 60,000 to 70,000 clones, about 80% of which appear only once. The material sequenced was peripheral blood, taken from a patient treated with radiotherapy plus ipilimumab. These TCRs come from a human donor with non-small cell lung cancer who had a partial response to radiotherapy plus ipilimumab.

The chain joins TRBV28 to TRBJ1-2; 10 nucleotides match TRBD1. The ends lost 7 bases at V and 8 bases at J; junction bases unmatched: 10. Germline V gene sequence: CDR1 MDHEN, CDR2 SYDVKM. The CDR3 extends over 14 amino acids. CDR3 amino acids: CASTPDRGGSGYTF. In DNA form, the CDR3 reads TGTGCCAGCACCCCGGACAGGGGGGGTTCGGGCTACACCTTC.

The V gene is TRBV4-1, the J gene TRBJ2-5; 14 nucleotides match TRBD2. Germline assignment: CDR1 MGHRA and CDR2 YSYEKL. CDR3 length: 17 amino acids. The trim removed 1 base at V and 6 bases at J, leaving 7 bases unmatched. CDR3 nucleotide sequence: TGCGCCAGCAGCCAAGGACTAGCGGGAGGGCCGTCGAAGACCCAGTACTTC. This codes for CASSQGLAGGPSKTQYF.

This clone showed up just a few times. The rearrangement links TRBV19 to TRBJ1-5; 7 positions match TRBD1. CDR3 length: 15 amino acids. Per germline, CDR1 LNHDA and CDR2 SQIVND (reference sequence). Trimming removed 5 bases from V and 5 bases from J; junction bases left unmatched: 9. The CDR3 sequence is CASSPKGDRHQPQHF. DNA of the CDR3: TGTGCCAGTAGTCCTAAGGGGGACAGACATCAGCCCCAGCATTTT.

This rearrangement joins TRBV27 to TRBJ2-7; D remains unclear. The CDR3 runs to 13 residues. Looked up from germline, CDR1 is MNHEY and CDR2 is SMNVEV (reference sequence). Trimming pared 3 bases from V and 3 bases from J, leaving 9 bases between. CDR3: CASSLGYHYEQYF. CDR3 nucleotide sequence: TGTGCCAGCAGTTTGGGCTACCACTACGAGCAGTACTTC.

The chain carries TRBV19 and TRBJ2-7, with a weak D call TRBD2 (5 bases). Between the trimmed V and J ends, which lost 10 bases and 0 bases, there was a span of 10 bases. Germline CDR1 is LNHDA and CDR2 is SQIVND (reference sequence). The CDR3 runs to 12 residues. The CDR3 spells CATLGSSYEQYF. The CDR3 nucleotides read TGTGCCACTCTTGGGAGCTCCTACGAGCAGTACTTC. Combining the CDR3 with reference TRBV19 and TRBJ2-7 gives the whole variable domain DGGITQSPKYLFRKEGQNVTLSCEQNLNHDAMYWYRQDPGQGLRLIYYSQIVNDFQKGDIAEGYSVSREKKESFPLTVTSAQKNPTAFYLCATLGSSYEQYFGPGTRLTVT.

CDR3 sequence reads: CASRERLSNQPQHF. The DNA for the CDR3 is TGTGCCAGCAGGGAACGCCTAAGCAATCAGCCCCAGCATTTT. The chain employs TRBV2 and TRBJ1-5, with no clear D. The CDR3 is made up of 14 amino acids. In germline, CDR1 is SNHLY, CDR2 FYNNEI. V lost 6 bases and J lost 1, with 10 bases in between.

The genes are TRBV10-3 and TRBJ1-2, with D maybe TRBD1 (6 bases). The CDR3 extends over 15 amino acids. V was shortened by 4 bases and J by 2 bases, with 14 bases between the two germline ends. Germline CDR1 reads ENHRY; CDR2 reads SYGVKD. CDR3 nucleotides: TGTGCCATCAGTGCTCTACCGGGACAAAACTATGGCTACACCTTC. It codes for CAISALPGQNYGYTF.

This clone was observed a handful of times. The genes are TRBV18 and TRBJ2-7; D possibly corresponds to TRBD2 (6 bases). V lost 6 bases and J lost 3, with 15 bases in between. CDR3 length: 14 residues. Germline CDR1 is KGHSH and CDR2 is LQKENI. CDR3 loop: CASSQVSGNYEQYF. For the CDR3, the DNA is TGTGCCAGCTCGCAAGTTAGCGGAAACTACGAGCAGTACTTC.

The CDR3 reads CASSLMGTVYEQYF. The CDR3 nucleotides read TGTGCCAGCAGCTTAATGGGGACAGTCTACGAGCAGTACTTC. The V and J genes are TRBV7-9 and TRBJ2-7; 7 positions match TRBD1. The ends lost 2 bases at V and 3 bases at J; junction bases unmatched: 4. Germline V gives CDR1 SEHNR, CDR2 FQNEAQ (reference sequence). The CDR3 contains 14 residues.

The rearrangement joins TRBV27 to TRBJ1-4; D gene uncertain. V lost 5 bases to trimming and J lost 8 bases, with 12 bases between them. CDR3 length equals 13 residues. From germline, CDR1 is MNHEY and CDR2 SMNVEV (reference sequence). CDR3 residues: CASSRVGEEKLFF. In DNA form, the CDR3 reads TGTGCCAGCAGTCGGGTAGGCGAAGAAAAACTGTTTTTT.

This clone has only a few counts. The chain carries TRBV7-3 and TRBJ2-5, with D perhaps matching TRBD1 (5 bases). Trimming shortened V by 2 bases and J by 2 bases, and 6 bases separated the two germline ends. This CDR3 contains 13 residues. The germline gives CDR1 SGHTA, CDR2 FQGTGA. The CDR3 region has the DNA TGTGCCAGCAGCTTAGACAGACAAGAGACCCAGTACTTC. It is translated as CASSLDRQETQYF.

The gene calls are TRBV7-7 and TRBJ2-5; 7 bases agree with TRBD1. J lost 4 bases, V lost 1 base, and 9 bases had no gene match. CDR3 length: 16 amino acids. CDR1 and CDR2 (germline): SSHAT, FNYEAQ (reference sequence). The CDR3 spells CASSLGDRVFPETQYF. In DNA, the CDR3 is TGTGCCAGCAGCTTAGGAGACAGGGTTTTTCCAGAGACCCAGTACTTC.

This chain uses TRBV19 with TRBJ2-7; 11 bases line up with TRBD1. V lost 8 bases, J lost 6 bases, and 6 bases stayed unmatched. The V gene's germline CDR1 is LNHDA and CDR2 SQIVND (reference sequence). CDR3 length: 13 residues. CDR3 sequence: CASGGTGGGEQYF. The CDR3 bases are TGTGCCAGTGGCGGGACAGGGGGAGGCGAGCAGTACTTC.

The rearrangement uses TRBV6-6 and TRBJ2-3, with a possible D match to TRBD2 (5 bases). The V and J ends lost 10 bases and 5 bases respectively, with 13 bases between them. Germline V gene data show CDR1 as MNHNY and CDR2 as SVGAGI (reference sequence). The CDR3 has 12 amino acids. CDR3 in DNA: TGTGCCACCTTTAGTGGAGGAGATACGCAGTATTTT. The encoded protein is CATFSGGDTQYF.

This clone showed up just a few times. The chain joins TRBV7-3 to TRBJ1-1, with no clear D. Germline V gene sequence: CDR1 SGHTA, CDR2 FQGTGA. The V gene lost 0 bases and the J gene lost 8 bases, with 10 bases spanning the gap. The CDR3 consists of 13 residues. The CDR3 here is CASSLTLRGEAFF. In nucleotides, the CDR3 is TGTGCCAGCAGCTTAACGCTTCGAGGGGAAGCTTTCTTT.